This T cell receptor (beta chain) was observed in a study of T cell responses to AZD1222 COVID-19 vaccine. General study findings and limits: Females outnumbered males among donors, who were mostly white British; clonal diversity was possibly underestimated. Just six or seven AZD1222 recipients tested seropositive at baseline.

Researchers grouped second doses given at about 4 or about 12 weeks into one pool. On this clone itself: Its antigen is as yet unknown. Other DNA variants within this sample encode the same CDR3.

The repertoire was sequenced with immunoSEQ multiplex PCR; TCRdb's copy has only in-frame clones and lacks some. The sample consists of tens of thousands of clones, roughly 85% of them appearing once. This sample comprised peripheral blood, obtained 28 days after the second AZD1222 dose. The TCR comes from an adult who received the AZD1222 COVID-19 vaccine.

CDR3 DNA: TGTGCCAGCAGCCCGGACAGGGCGAACACCGGGGAGCTGTTTTTT. It translates to CASSPDRANTGELFF. The chain couples TRBV7-7 to TRBJ2-2; 8 bases map to TRBD1. CDR1 and CDR2 from the germline V gene are SSHAT and FNYEAQ (reference sequence). With 5 bases clipped from V and 0 bases from J, the junction kept 2 bases outside the gene matches. The CDR3 spans 15 residues.